This T cell receptor beta chain was documented in a study of beta chain features in type 1 diabetes (dated 2018 in TCRdb). With respect to the entire study: Mean age, gender distribution, total cell number and subset yield did not differ between patients and healthy donors. A total of about 110 million sorted cells were examined across all samples, and the number of cells per subset was strongly correlated with RNA yield. In the study, recently diagnosed type 1 diabetes patients and matched healthy donors were compared on the TCRB repertoires of their sorted circulating CD4+ T cell subsets. Naive and central memory subsets were obtained from all 30 or so donors, but regulatory and stem cell-like memory subsets were isolated from only 8 patients and roughly eight healthy donors.

The paper's findings and limits, for the study overall: Fewer insertions and more nucleotide deletions at VDJ recombination sites were observed in patients with type 1 diabetes, implying thymic rearrangement abnormalities. Shorter templates might be favored by PCR, yet because patient and control samples were amplified and corrected together, any such skew would affect both groups equally. In all four CD4+ subsets, TCRB CDR3 length was moderately but significantly shorter in type 1 diabetes patients. Naive, central memory and regulatory TCRB repertoires appeared to be more similar among patients than among healthy donors. Only small numbers of individuals were included in the HLA sub-analyses, which left unresolved whether HLA type had any influence on TCRB rearrangement. Because cDNA rather than genomic DNA was sequenced, highly expressing activated cells could have been over-represented, although no difference in activation and CD3 levels was found between groups.

From each donor, a single peripheral blood sample of about 116 mL on average was drawn into heparinised tubes. A BD FACSAria II and a panel including CD45RO, CCR7, CD25, CD127, CD95 and CD27 were used to sort naive, central memory, regulatory and stem cell-like memory CD4+ T cells. A purity above 98% was achieved for all sorted populations. PBMCs were isolated immediately by Lymphoprep density gradient centrifugation and stained directly without culture. So that batch effects would be minimized, each experiment stained and sorted samples in pairs, pairing one healthy donor with one patient. The CDR3 holds 14 amino acids from the cysteine to the phenylalanine. Only the CDR3 part of the read is kept: 42 bases, read in frame from the first base. Trimming accounts for 4 bases at V and 1 base at J, while the number of junction bases matched to no gene is 2. Based on the germline V gene, the CDR1 and CDR2 sequences are SGHRS and YFSETQ.

Remarks on this clone: No cognate antigen has been identified for it. Base qualities are missing; no much larger clone stands one base away.

The entire amount of isolated RNA was reverse transcribed using the High Capacity cDNA Reverse Transcription Kit, so the sequenced TCRB transcripts were expressed ones. Deep immunoSEQ sequencing was applied to naive, central memory and regulatory T cell samples, giving an average of about 3.6 million total reads per sample. Sorted cells were lysed in RLT buffer and RNA was extracted with DNase-treated RNeasy Micro or Mini kits, depending on cell number. Each cell subset was processed on its own to prevent cross-contamination, while patient and healthy donor samples were processed together. TCRB sequences were amplified from cDNA with the immunoSEQ multiplex PCR, producing 87-bp fragments spanning the CDR3 region. Sequencing of the amplicons was performed on the Illumina HiSeq platform. The paper's processing steps were these. Synthetic template baselines were used to correct PCR bias computationally, reads within Hamming distance 2 were collapsed together, and singletons that could not be merged were discarded. Reads were aligned against IMGT to assign V, D and J genes, CDR3 length and insertions or deletions at six rearrangement sites. Within each subset, clonotype counts were normalized to sorted cell number, after which true diversity and Gini coefficients were computed with the tcR R package. Repertoire sharing was quantified using the overlap coefficient calculated on TCRB nucleotide sequences. Out-of-frame TCRB sequences from naive cells were analyzed to stand in for the pre-selection repertoire. Not all clones reach the TCRdb copy of this immuneACCESS table, which keeps in-frame sequences only. Checked studies attribute under half of the gap to unresolved V genes and leave the rest unexplained. The DNA gave D and trimming, while V, J and clone size come from that table. For this sample there are around 280,000 clones; about 15% appear just once. The ten largest clonotypes hold around 0.015% of the sample.

What was sequenced was naive CD4+ T cells from blood. The sample's cell subset or site, from its label and the paper: true naive CD4+ T cells. The clonotype originates from a man in his late teens or twenties with type 1 diabetes. The sequence is built from TRBV5-1 and TRBJ2-3, with TRBD1 identical over 8 junction bases. The CDR3 reads as follows: CASSAGQGTDTQYF. The DNA sequence follows: TGCGCCAGCAGCGCGGGACAGGGCACAGATACGCAGTATTTT.